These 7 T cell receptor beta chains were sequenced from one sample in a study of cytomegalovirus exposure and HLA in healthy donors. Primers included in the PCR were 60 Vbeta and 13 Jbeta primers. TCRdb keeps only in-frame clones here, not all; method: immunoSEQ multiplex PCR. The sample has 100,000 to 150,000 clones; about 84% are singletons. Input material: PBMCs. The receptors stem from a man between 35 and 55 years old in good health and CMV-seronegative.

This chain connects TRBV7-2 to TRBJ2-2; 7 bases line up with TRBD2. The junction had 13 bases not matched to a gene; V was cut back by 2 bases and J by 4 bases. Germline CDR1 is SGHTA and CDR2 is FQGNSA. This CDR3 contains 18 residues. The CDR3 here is CASSLNPRLADRTGELFF. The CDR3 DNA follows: TGTGCCAGCAGCTTAAATCCCCGGCTAGCGGACCGCACCGGGGAGCTGTTTTTT.

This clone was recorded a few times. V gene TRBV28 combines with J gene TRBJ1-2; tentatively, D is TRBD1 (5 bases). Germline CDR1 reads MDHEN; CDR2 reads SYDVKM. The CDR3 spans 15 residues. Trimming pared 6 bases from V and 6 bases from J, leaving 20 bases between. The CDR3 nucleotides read TGTGCCAGCAGCACGCCGGACATTGAGAGAGATGGCTACACCTTC. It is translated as CASSTPDIERDGYTF.

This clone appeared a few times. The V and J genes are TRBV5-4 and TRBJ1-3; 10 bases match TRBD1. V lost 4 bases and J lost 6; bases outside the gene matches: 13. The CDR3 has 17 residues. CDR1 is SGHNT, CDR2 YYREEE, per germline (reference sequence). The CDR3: CASSRGTGDPSINTIYF. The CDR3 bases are TGTGCCAGCAGCCGCGGGACAGGGGACCCCTCAATAAACACCATATATTTT.

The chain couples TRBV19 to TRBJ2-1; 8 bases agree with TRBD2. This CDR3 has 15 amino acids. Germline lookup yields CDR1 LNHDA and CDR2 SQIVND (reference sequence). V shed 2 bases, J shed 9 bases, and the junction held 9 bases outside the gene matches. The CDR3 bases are TGTGCCAGTAGTATAACCGACCTCGGGGGGGGTGAGCAGTTCTTC. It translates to CASSITDLGGGEQFF.

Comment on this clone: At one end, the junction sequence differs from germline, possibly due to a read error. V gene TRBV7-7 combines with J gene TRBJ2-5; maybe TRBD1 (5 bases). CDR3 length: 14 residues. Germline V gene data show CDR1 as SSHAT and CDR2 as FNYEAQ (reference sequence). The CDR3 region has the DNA TGTGCTAGCAGCCCGACAGTATACCAAGAGACCCAGTACTTC. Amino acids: CASSPTVYQETQYF.

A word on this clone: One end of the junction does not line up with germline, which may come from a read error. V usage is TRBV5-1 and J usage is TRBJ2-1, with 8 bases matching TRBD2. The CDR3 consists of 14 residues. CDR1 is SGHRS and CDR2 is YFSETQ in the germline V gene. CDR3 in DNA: TGCGCCAGCAGCTCGGGGGGGCCCTATAATGAGCAGTTCTTC. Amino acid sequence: CASSSGGPYNEQFF.

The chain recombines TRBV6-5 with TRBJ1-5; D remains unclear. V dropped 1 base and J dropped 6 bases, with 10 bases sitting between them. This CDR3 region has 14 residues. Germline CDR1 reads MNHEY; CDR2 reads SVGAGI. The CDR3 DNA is TGTGCCAGCAGTTACTTTGTTATTCCTCAGCCCCAGCATTTT. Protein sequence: CASSYFVIPQPQHF.